The following is a T cell receptor beta chain sequence with its context. Its antigen is still unknown. This CDR3 has 15 residues. V was clipped by 6 bases and J by 4 bases, with 15 bases between them. The germline V gene encodes CDR1 MNHEY and CDR2 SVGAGI. Controls came from buffy coats of healthy blood donors. The data originate from a study of STAT5B mutations in CD4+ large granular lymphocyte leukemia. Study at large: The CDR3 'QG' motif was associated with a particular HLA allele among healthy donors.

The study's findings and limits: Top patient clones used TRBV06 genes more often: 8/27 versus 2/35 in controls.

In the authors' workflow: A productive frequency of 2.59 x 10-5 was the lowest detectable. Assay used: immunoSEQ multiplex PCR; TCRdb lists only in-frame clones, some missing. V, J and clone size derive from that table, while D and trimming were established from the DNA sequence. Counted here are approximately 33,000 clones, 69% occurring once; the ten biggest clones make up 2.7%. This TCR came from a human donor in good health. V is TRBV6-5 and J is TRBJ2-2; no definite D call. The sequenced material came from CD4+ T cells from blood buffy coats. DNA of the CDR3: TGTGCCAGCAGGAACCCGGGCTTGGGCACCGGGGAGCTGTTTTTT. Translation: CASRNPGLGTGELFF.